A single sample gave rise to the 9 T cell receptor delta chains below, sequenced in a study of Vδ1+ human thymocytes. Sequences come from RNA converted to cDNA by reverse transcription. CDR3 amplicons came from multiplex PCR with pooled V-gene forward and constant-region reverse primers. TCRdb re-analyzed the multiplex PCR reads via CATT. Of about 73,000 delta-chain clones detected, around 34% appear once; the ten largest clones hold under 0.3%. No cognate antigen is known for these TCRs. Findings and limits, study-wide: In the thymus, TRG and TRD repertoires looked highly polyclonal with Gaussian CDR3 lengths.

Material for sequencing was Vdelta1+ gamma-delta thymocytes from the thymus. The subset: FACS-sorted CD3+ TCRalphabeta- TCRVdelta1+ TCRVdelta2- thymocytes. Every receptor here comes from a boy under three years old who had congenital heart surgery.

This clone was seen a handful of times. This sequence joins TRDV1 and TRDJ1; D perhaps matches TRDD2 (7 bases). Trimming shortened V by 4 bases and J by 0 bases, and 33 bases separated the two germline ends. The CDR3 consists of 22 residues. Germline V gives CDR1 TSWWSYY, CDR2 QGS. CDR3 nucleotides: TGTGCTCTTGGGGTTCCCTTCCTTGAGTGGGGATCCTGGGGACTTTACACCGATAAACTCATCTTT. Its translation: CALGVPFLEWGSWGLYTDKLIF.

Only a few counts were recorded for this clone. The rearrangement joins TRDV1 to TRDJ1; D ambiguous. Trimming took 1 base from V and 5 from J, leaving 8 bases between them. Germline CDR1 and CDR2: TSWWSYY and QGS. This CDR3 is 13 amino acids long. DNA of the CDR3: TGTGCTCTTGGGGAACGGGAGGCTGATAAACTCATCTTT. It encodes CALGEREADKLIF.

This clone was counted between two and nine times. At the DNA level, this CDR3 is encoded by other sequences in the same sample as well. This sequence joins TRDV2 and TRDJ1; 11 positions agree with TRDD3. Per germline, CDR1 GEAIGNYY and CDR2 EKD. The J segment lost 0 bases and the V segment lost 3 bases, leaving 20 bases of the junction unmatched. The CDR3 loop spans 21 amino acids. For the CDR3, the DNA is TGTGCCTGTGACTCACGTCGGGTCTTCGGTTGGGGGATACGCAACACCGATAAACTCATCTTT. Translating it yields CACDSRRVFGWGIRNTDKLIF.

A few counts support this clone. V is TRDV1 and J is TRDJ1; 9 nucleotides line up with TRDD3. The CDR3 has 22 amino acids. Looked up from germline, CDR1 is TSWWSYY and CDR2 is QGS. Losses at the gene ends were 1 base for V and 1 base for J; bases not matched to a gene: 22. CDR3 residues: CALGEPKGGLPVLGEPTDKLIF. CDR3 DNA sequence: TGTGCTCTTGGGGAACCGAAGGGTGGCCTTCCCGTACTGGGGGAGCCCACCGATAAACTCATCTTT.

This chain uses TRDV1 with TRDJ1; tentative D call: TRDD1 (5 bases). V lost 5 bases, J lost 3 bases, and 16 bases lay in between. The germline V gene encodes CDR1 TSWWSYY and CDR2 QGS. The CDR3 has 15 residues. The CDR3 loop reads CALGNRGTVADKLIF. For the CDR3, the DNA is TGTGCTCTTGGGAATAGGGGCACCGTGGCCGATAAACTCATCTTT.

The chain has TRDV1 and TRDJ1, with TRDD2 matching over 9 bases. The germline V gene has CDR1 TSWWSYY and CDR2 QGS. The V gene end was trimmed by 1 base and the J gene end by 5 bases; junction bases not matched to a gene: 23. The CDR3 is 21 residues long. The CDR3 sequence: CALGERNAFLRAGDRWDKLIF. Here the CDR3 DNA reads TGTGCTCTTGGGGAACGGAACGCCTTCCTACGTGCTGGGGATCGGTGGGATAAACTCATCTTT.

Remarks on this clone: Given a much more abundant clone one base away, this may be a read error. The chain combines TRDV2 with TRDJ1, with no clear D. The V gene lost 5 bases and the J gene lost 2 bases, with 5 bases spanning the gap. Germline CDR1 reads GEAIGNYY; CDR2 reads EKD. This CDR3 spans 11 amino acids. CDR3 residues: CACAWTDKLIF. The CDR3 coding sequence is TGTGCCTGTGCGTGGACCGATAAACTCATCTTT.

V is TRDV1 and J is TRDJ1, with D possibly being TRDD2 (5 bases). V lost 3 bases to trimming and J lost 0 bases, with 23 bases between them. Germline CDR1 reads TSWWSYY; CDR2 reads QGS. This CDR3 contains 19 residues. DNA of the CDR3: TGTGCTCTTGGGGATCGCGGAGCCTACCAAGGATCCCACACCGATAAACTCATCTTT. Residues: CALGDRGAYQGSHTDKLIF.

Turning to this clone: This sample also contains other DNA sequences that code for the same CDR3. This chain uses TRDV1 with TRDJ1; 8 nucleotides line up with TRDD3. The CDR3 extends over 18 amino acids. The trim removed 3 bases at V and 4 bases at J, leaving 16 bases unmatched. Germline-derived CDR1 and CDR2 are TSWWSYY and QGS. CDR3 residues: CALGEPCTQGIPFDKLIF. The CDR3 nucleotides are TGTGCTCTTGGGGAGCCCTGTACCCAGGGGATACCTTTCGATAAACTCATCTTT.